This T cell receptor (beta chain) was sequenced for a study of T cell repertoires in cytomegalovirus infection. Each CDR3 protein is one row after TCRdb ran MiXCR on the reads. This table holds 200,000 to 300,000 distinct CDR3 sequences, roughly 10% found once. The CDR3 has 18 amino acids. The germline V gene encodes CDR1 SEHNR and CDR2 FQNEAQ (reference sequence). V dropped 1 base and J dropped 4; count of bases not matched to a gene: 12. This clonotype occurred many times. The TCR comes from a human donor in good health (CMV status not recorded). Some clones in this sample may be carry-over from other donors' samples. What was sequenced was PBMCs. V gene TRBV7-9 combines with J gene TRBJ1-4, with 7 bases lining up with TRBD1. The CDR3 DNA reads TGTGCCAGCAGCTTAGATCGGACTCACAGGGGAGATAATGAAAAACTGTTTTTT. Protein: CASSLDRTHRGDNEKLFF. The variable domain in full, with the rest retrieved from reference TRBV7-9 and TRBJ1-4, is DTGVSQNPRHKITKRGQNVTFRCDPISEHNRLYWYRQTLGQGPEFLTYFQNEAQLEKSRLLSDRFSAERPKGSFSTLEIQRTEQGDSAMYLCASSLDRTHRGDNEKLFFGSGTQLSVL.